This T cell receptor (beta chain) was recovered during a study of beta chain features in type 1 diabetes. Study information: Healthy donors and patients had similar age, gender and cell yields. General study findings and limits: Shorter templates may be favored by PCR, equally so in patients and controls. Reduced insertions and increased deletions marked VDJ junctions in type 1 diabetes patients.

This clone was counted between two and nine times. The antigen remains unidentified. The same CDR3 can be traced to other DNA sequences in this sample. Expressed TCRB transcripts got sequenced, as all isolated RNA was reverse transcribed. Here immunoSEQ multiplex PCR was the method, and the copy in TCRdb shows in-frame clones only, minus some. The data hold 130,000 to 150,000 clones, with roughly 7.2% observed a single time. V lost 0 bases and J lost 0, with 9 bases in between. Per the germline V gene, CDR1 is SGHRS and CDR2 is YFSETQ. This CDR3 is built from 15 residues. The receptor was derived from a woman aged 25 to 45 in good health. The chain employs TRBV5-1 and TRBJ1-2; no firm D call. Material for sequencing was central memory CD4+ T cells from blood. The CDR3 protein is CASSLGDLANYGYTF. CDR3 nucleotides: TGCGCCAGCAGCTTGGGCGACCTAGCTAACTATGGCTACACCTTC.